This is a list of T cell receptor beta chains from one sample in a study of blood T cell repertoires in COVID-19. Measured with immunoSEQ multiplex PCR; TCRdb has only the in-frame clones, and not every one. Here the sample spans 200,000 to 250,000 clones, 70% to 85% being singletons. The sample comprised PBMCs or T cells enriched from blood (not recorded which). The receptors come from a man in his sixties who had recovered from COVID-19. Each CDR3 is given with its conserved first and last residue. D genes are given only for firm matches. Not every row has a clone size; where given, it reads once, few, many or a size class.

V gene: TRBV19
clone size: .
D gene: .
J gene: TRBJ2-1
CDR3 DNA: TGTGCCAGTAGTATTGTTGAGGGTTTGATCTACAATGAGCAGTTCTTC
CDR3 protein: CASSIVEGLIYNEQFF

V gene: TRBV15
clone size: .
D gene: TRBD2
J gene: TRBJ2-1
CDR3 DNA: TGTGCCACGACTCCGGGGGGGGACCGCAATGAGCAGTTCTTC
CDR3 protein: CATTPGGDRNEQFF

V gene: TRBV12-5
clone size: .
D gene: TRBD1
J gene: TRBJ2-2
CDR3 DNA: TGTGCTAGTGGTACCCAAGACGGGACAGGTTTTAACACCGGGGAGCTGTTTTTT
CDR3 protein: CASGTQDGTGFNTGELFF

V gene: TRBV2
clone size: .
D gene: .
J gene: TRBJ2-5
CDR3 DNA: TGTGCCAGCGGCCGGGACACACAAGAGACCCAGTACTTC
CDR3 protein: CASGRDTQETQYF

V gene: TRBV29-1
clone size: .
D gene: TRBD1
J gene: TRBJ1-1
CDR3 DNA: TGCAGCGGAGAGCGGGACAGGGGGACTGAAGCTTTCTTT
CDR3 protein: CSGERDRGTEAFF

V gene: TRBV5-1
clone size: .
D gene: TRBD1
J gene: TRBJ1-4
CDR3 DNA: TGCGCCAGCAGCCTACAGGGGACCGGCGAAAAACTGTTTTTT
CDR3 protein: CASSLQGTGEKLFF

V gene: TRBV4-1
clone size: few
D gene: TRBD1
J gene: TRBJ2-3
CDR3 DNA: TGCGCCAGCAGCCAAGATGGGGCGGCAGGGGGTGCAGATACGCAGTATTTT
CDR3 protein: CASSQDGAAGGADTQYF

V gene: TRBV7-6
clone size: .
D gene: TRBD1
J gene: TRBJ2-2
CDR3 DNA: TGTGCCAGCAGCTCCCGCGACAGGGCGAACACCGGGGAGCTGTTTTTT
CDR3 protein: CASSSRDRANTGELFF

V gene: TRBV5-6
clone size: .
D gene: .
J gene: TRBJ2-7
CDR3 DNA: TGTGCCAGCAGCCGGGGGAGATACGAGCAGTACTTC
CDR3 protein: CASSRGRYEQYF

V gene: TRBV4-1
clone size: few
D gene: .
J gene: TRBJ1-4
CDR3 DNA: TGCGCCAGCAGCCAAGATCAGGGACAAAATGAAAAACTGTTTTTT
CDR3 protein: CASSQDQGQNEKLFF

V gene: TRBV6-5
clone size: .
D gene: TRBD1
J gene: TRBJ1-1
CDR3 DNA: TGTGCCAGCAGTTACTCCTTCCGGGGACAGGGGACTGAAGCTTTCTTT
CDR3 protein: CASSYSFRGQGTEAFF

V gene: TRBV29-1
clone size: .
D gene: .
J gene: TRBJ2-7
CDR3 DNA: TGCAGCGTTGGTCCCGGGCGGGACGAGCAGTACTTC
CDR3 protein: CSVGPGRDEQYF

V gene: TRBV4-3
clone size: .
D gene: .
J gene: TRBJ1-2
CDR3 DNA: TGCGCCAGCAGCCAAGAGGGGACAAGGACCTTC
CDR3 protein: CASSQEGTRTF

V gene: TRBV7-8
clone size: .
D gene: .
J gene: TRBJ1-1
CDR3 DNA: TGTGCCAGCACCCAGGGGCCGAGAATGAACACTGAAGCTTTCTTT
CDR3 protein: CASTQGPRMNTEAFF

V gene: TRBV11-3
clone size: .
D gene: .
J gene: TRBJ1-6
CDR3 DNA: TGTGCCAGCAGCCCTCCAGGGACAAATTCTTCACCCCTCCACTTT
CDR3 protein: CASSPPGTNSSPLHF

V gene: TRBV24-1
clone size: .
D gene: .
J gene: TRBJ2-1
CDR3 DNA: TGTGCCACTGGGACTTTTTCCTACAATGAGCAGTTCTTC
CDR3 protein: CATGTFSYNEQFF

V gene: TRBV7-9
clone size: .
D gene: TRBD1
J gene: TRBJ1-4
CDR3 DNA: TGTGCCGTACAGGGGGGCGCGGCAACTAATGAAAAACTGTTTTTT
CDR3 protein: CAVQGGAATNEKLFF

V gene: TRBV5-1
clone size: .
D gene: .
J gene: TRBJ1-3
CDR3 DNA: TGCGCCAGCAACGCAGACGGGTTCTCTGGAAACACCATATATTTT
CDR3 protein: CASNADGFSGNTIYF

V gene: TRBV6-6
clone size: .
D gene: TRBD1
J gene: TRBJ2-2
CDR3 DNA: TGTGCCAGCAGCCCGGGACAGGGGGCAACCGGGGAGCTGTTTTTT
CDR3 protein: CASSPGQGATGELFF

V gene: TRBV7-8
clone size: once
D gene: TRBD1
J gene: TRBJ1-3
CDR3 DNA: TGTGCCAGCAGCTTAAGGGCCCCCGGACAGGGGGATGGAAACACCATATATTTT
CDR3 protein: CASSLRAPGQGDGNTIYF

V gene: TRBV29-1
clone size: few
D gene: .
J gene: TRBJ2-3
CDR3 DNA: TGCAGCGCCAGGGGCCTGGGATATACGCAGTATTTT
CDR3 protein: CSARGLGYTQYF

V gene: TRBV5-6
clone size: .
D gene: TRBD1
J gene: TRBJ1-2
CDR3 DNA: TGTGCCAGCAGCCAGGACAGGGGACGCGGTGGCTACACCTTC
CDR3 protein: CASSQDRGRGGYTF

V gene: TRBV13
clone size: few
D gene: .
J gene: TRBJ1-1
CDR3 DNA: TGTGCCAGCAGTATCGGCGGTGAAGCTTTCTTT
CDR3 protein: CASSIGGEAFF